The clone carrying this T cell receptor (beta chain) appeared once. Repertoires were generated with immunoSEQ multiplex PCR, while TCRdb's copy carries only in-frame clones and drops some. The table records approximately 94,000 clones, about 88% of them present only once. V was shortened by 4 bases and J by 2 bases, with 11 bases between the two germline ends. This CDR3 comprises 14 residues. From germline, CDR1 is MNHNY and CDR2 SVGAGI (reference sequence). This specimen comes from a study of control samples from healthy donors and cancer patients. V usage is TRBV6-6 and J usage is TRBJ1-2; maybe TRBD1 (6 bases). The sample was blood. The sequence came from a woman aged 45-59 years in good health. CDR3 sequence reads: CASSFQGQNYGYTF. The DNA for the CDR3 is TGTGCCAGCAGTTTCCAGGGGCAAAACTATGGCTACACCTTC.